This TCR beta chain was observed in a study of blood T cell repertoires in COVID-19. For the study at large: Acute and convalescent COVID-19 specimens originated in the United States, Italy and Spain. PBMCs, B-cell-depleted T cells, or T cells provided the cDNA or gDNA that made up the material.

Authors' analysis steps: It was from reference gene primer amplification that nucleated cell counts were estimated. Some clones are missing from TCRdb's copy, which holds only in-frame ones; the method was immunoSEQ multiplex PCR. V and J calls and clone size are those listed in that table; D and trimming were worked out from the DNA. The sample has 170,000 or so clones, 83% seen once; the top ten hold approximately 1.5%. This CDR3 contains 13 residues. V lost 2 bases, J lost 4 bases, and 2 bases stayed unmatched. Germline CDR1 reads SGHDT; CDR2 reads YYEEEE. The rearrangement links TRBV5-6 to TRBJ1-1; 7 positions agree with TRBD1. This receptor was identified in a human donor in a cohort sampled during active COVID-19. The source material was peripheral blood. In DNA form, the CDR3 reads TGTGCCAGCAGCTTAACAGGGGTCACTGAAGCTTTCTTT. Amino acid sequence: CASSLTGVTEAFF.